The 14 T cell receptor beta chains below all came from one sample that was sequenced in a study of T-cell memory formation after mild COVID-19. TCRdb redid the calling of the 5' RACE reads with MiXCR, one entry per CDR3 protein. The sample gives fewer than 150,000 distinct CDR3 sequences, about 24% of which show up once; around 41% is in the top ten. Sequences were obtained from PBMCs or a T cell subset sorted from them (not recorded which). These receptors all come from a man aged 18-30 years who had mild COVID-19 (a few samples of this study predate the infection). Cell type and time point are not known.

This clonotype was counted once. This sequence joins TRBV4-3 and TRBJ2-3, with TRBD1 identical over 7 bases. CDR3 length: 17 residues. The V gene's germline CDR1 is LGHNA and CDR2 YSLEER. V gave up 0 bases and J gave up 2 bases; unmatched junction bases: 8. As DNA, the CDR3 is TGCGCCAGCAGCCAAGATCCTGTGACAGGGCCCACAGATACGCAGTATTTT. Protein product: CASSQDPVTGPTDTQYF.

This chain joins TRBV12-5 and TRBJ1-2, with D unclear. Between the trimmed V and J ends, which lost 8 bases and 3 bases, there was a span of 13 bases. This CDR3 is 13 amino acids long. CDR1 is LGHNT, CDR2 FRNRAP, per germline. CDR3 bases: TGTGCTAGTCGGAACGAACTTTACTATGGCTACACCTTC. This gives the protein CASRNELYYGYTF.

The chain uses TRBV4-1 and TRBJ1-1; TRBD1 matches at 7 bases. V lost 3 bases, J lost 3 bases, and 10 bases stayed unmatched. CDR1 is MGHRA, CDR2 YSYEKL, per germline. The CDR3 is made up of 16 amino acids. The CDR3 bases are TGCGCCAGCAGCCATGATATAGGGACAGCCTACACTGAAGCTTTCTTT. It yields the protein CASSHDIGTAYTEAFF.

The CDR3 DNA is TGCGCCAGCAGCTTGACCACAGGGGGGTCCTACGAGCAGTACTTC. This gives the protein CASSLTTGGSYEQYF. The chain has TRBV5-1 and TRBJ2-7; 8 bases are shared with TRBD1. CDR1 SGHRS and CDR2 YFSETQ come from the germline V gene. The CDR3 runs 15 residues. The trim removed 1 base at V and 1 base at J, leaving 4 bases unmatched.

This chain links TRBV5-4 with TRBJ2-7, with unresolved D. The CDR3 consists of 16 residues. The V end lost 4 bases, the J end lost 5 bases, and 22 bases lay between the germline ends. Per germline, CDR1 SGHNT and CDR2 YYREEE (reference sequence). CDR3 DNA: TGTGCCAGCAGCCTGAATTCGGACCCCCGTGAGGACGAGCAGTACTTC. Amino acids: CASSLNSDPREDEQYF.

The rearrangement uses TRBV29-1 and TRBJ2-1; D perhaps matches TRBD2 (5 bases). V was trimmed by 6 bases and J by 8 bases, leaving 11 bases between them. The CDR3 runs to 11 residues. The germline gives CDR1 SQVTM, CDR2 ANQGSEA. CDR3 amino acids: CSVRGNDEQFF. Written as DNA, the CDR3 is TGCAGCGTACGAGGGAACGATGAGCAGTTCTTC.

This chain links TRBV11-2 with TRBJ1-6; D call uncertain. V dropped 2 bases and J dropped 12 bases, with 17 bases sitting between them. CDR1 is SGHAT and CDR2 is FQNNGV in the germline V gene. The CDR3 extends over 15 amino acids. The CDR3 nucleotides are TGTGCCAGCAGCTTAATGGACCTGGGAATTCAACCCCTCCACTTT. Translated, it gives CASSLMDLGIQPLHF.

This clonotype came up many times. The chain is built from TRBV5-1 and TRBJ2-3; 13 nucleotides match TRBD2. CDR1 is SGHRS and CDR2 is YFSETQ in the germline V gene. The CDR3 runs 17 residues. V trimming: 6 bases; J trimming: 5 bases; junction bases outside the gene matches: 12. The CDR3, as DNA: TGCGCCAGCACCGAGACTAGCGGGGGGATGTACGGAGATACGCAGTATTTT. It codes for CASTETSGGMYGDTQYF.

This clonotype appeared a single time. This sequence joins TRBV11-2 and TRBJ2-5; D may correspond to TRBD1 or TRBD2 (5 bases each). Germline V gene lookup returns CDR1 SGHAT and CDR2 FQNNGV. Between the trimmed V and J ends, which lost 6 bases and 4 bases, there was a span of 18 bases. This CDR3 contains 15 residues. The DNA of the CDR3 is TGTGCCAGCAGTCTACTCGGGACCAAATTAGAGACCCAGTACTTC. Translated, it gives CASSLLGTKLETQYF.

The chain joins TRBV7-9 to TRBJ1-5; TRBD1 is a possible D gene (5 bases). Germline CDR1 is SEHNR and CDR2 is FQNEAQ (reference sequence). The CDR3 is 12 residues long. V was cut by 4 bases and J by 11 bases, with 12 bases left in between. The DNA of the CDR3 is TGTGCCAGCAGCTCCGGGACCGCGGCCCAGCATTTT. It specifies CASSSGTAAQHF.

This clonotype appeared a few times. The chain couples TRBV7-9 to TRBJ2-7, with D tentatively TRBD1 (5 bases). The germline V and J ends were trimmed by 3 bases and 6 bases, with 9 bases remaining between them. The germline CDR1 and CDR2 sequences are SEHNR and FQNEAQ (reference sequence). The CDR3 runs to 12 residues. DNA of the CDR3: TGTGCCAGCAGCTTTCTTCAGGGCGAGCAGTACGTC. It codes for CASSFLQGEQYV.

This clonotype has just a few counts. The rearrangement links TRBV20-1 to TRBJ2-2; D is perhaps TRBD2 (7 bases). This CDR3 spans 16 amino acids. The ends were cut back, 0 bases at V and 4 bases at J, with 15 bases in the middle. Germline lookup yields CDR1 DFQATT and CDR2 SNEGSKA (reference sequence). CDR3 amino acids: CSARDWGGRSTGELFF. The CDR3 region has the DNA TGCAGTGCTAGAGATTGGGGGGGGCGCAGCACCGGGGAGCTGTTTTTT.

This sequence joins TRBV27 and TRBJ1-5, with 9 bases fitting TRBD1. The CDR3 is 15 amino acids. Germline V gene lookup returns CDR1 MNHEY and CDR2 SMNVEV (reference sequence). J lost 7 bases, V lost 6 bases, and 10 bases had no gene match. The CDR3 coding sequence is TGTGCCAGCAGGACTACAGGGGGCGCTTCCCAGCCCCAGCATTTT. Translating it yields CASRTTGGASQPQHF.

V is TRBV27 and J is TRBJ2-2, with 9 bases that match TRBD1. This CDR3 comprises 16 residues. Germline V lookup: CDR1 MNHEY, CDR2 SMNVEV (reference sequence). With 5 bases clipped from V and 2 bases from J, the junction kept 6 bases outside the gene matches. CDR3 sequence (DNA): TGTGCCAGCAGTGCCCGGGACAGGGTTAACACCGGGGAGCTGTTTTTT. This translates into CASSARDRVNTGELFF.